These 18 T cell receptor beta chains originate from one sample sequenced in a study of post-analysis software for immune sequencing data. Study conclusions and caveats: In patients, five or six TRBV segments were more frequent than in controls, with TRBV5-6, TRBV5-1 and TRBV20-1 among them.

Every TCR beta cDNA library bore unique molecular identifiers. TCRdb analysed the PCR reads with MiXCR anew, one entry per CDR3 protein. Of about 620,000 distinct CDR3 sequences in the sample, around 44% were seen once. No antigens are known for them. Sequenced sample: blood. The receptors stem from a girl aged 5-17 years with multiple sclerosis.

CDR3 sequence reads: CASSHGTGNYGYTF. The CDR3 nucleotides read TGTGCCAGCAGCCATGGGACAGGGAACTATGGCTACACCTTC. The rearrangement joins TRBV3-1 to TRBJ1-2, with TRBD1 identical over 9 bases. Unmatched junction bases numbered 1, after V lost 3 bases and J lost 2 bases. Germline CDR1 is LGHDT and CDR2 is YNNKEL (reference sequence). The length of the CDR3 is 14 residues.

The chain links TRBV12-3 or TRBV12-4 to TRBJ2-5; no reliable D call. The DNA end lines up better with TRBJ2-7; the J call may be wrong. CDR3 length: 12 residues. CDR3 DNA: TGTGCCAGCAGGGCCCTGCGAGGCGAGCAGTACTTC. It codes for CASRALRGEQYF.

Comments on this clonotype: At one end the junction does not follow the germline gene, possibly because of a read error. The chain employs TRBV5-1 and TRBJ1-2; D unclear. The CDR3 runs to 12 residues. The germline V gene has CDR1 SGHRS and CDR2 YFSETQ. The chain's CDR3 is CASRLGRSGYTF. The CDR3 bases are TGCGCCAGCAGGTTGGGTAGATCTGGCTACACCTTC.

This clonotype was seen only once. One junction end disagrees with the germline gene, perhaps due to a read error. The genes are TRBV6-6 and TRBJ1-5; 8 bases fit TRBD1. Germline CDR1 MNHNY, CDR2 SVGAGI (reference sequence). The CDR3 totals 15 residues. The CDR3 DNA is TGTACCAGCAGTTACACCGGACAGGGCAGCCAGCCCCAGCATTTT. Protein sequence: CTSSYTGQGSQPQHF.

The rearrangement uses TRBV2 and TRBJ2-3; D uncertain. Trimming left V 3 bases short and J 5 bases short, with 6 bases between. The CDR3 contains 12 residues. CDR1 and CDR2 (germline): SNHLY, FYNNEI. CDR3 coding DNA: TGTGCCAGCAGTGATCCAAGAGATACGCAGTATTTT. Its protein product is CASSDPRDTQYF.

The chain carries TRBV5-5 and TRBJ2-5; perhaps TRBD1 as D (8 bases). From germline, CDR1 is SGHKS and CDR2 YYEKEE (reference sequence). Trimming took off 1 base at V and 13 bases at J, with 17 bases between the two ends. The CDR3 contains 13 residues. CDR3 nucleotides: TGTGCCAGCAGCTTGTTGGGGGGGACAGGACGGTACTTC. It specifies CASSLLGGTGRYF.

V is TRBV25-1 and J is TRBJ1-2, with no clear D. The germline V and J ends were trimmed by 3 bases and 6 bases, with 20 bases remaining between them. The germline V gene has CDR1 MGHDK and CDR2 SYGVNS. The CDR3 extends over 16 amino acids. The CDR3 DNA follows: TGTGCCAGCAGTGATGGTGGCACTTCGTTTAAAAATGGCTACACCTTC. Translation: CASSDGGTSFKNGYTF.

About this clonotype itself: A read error may explain this, as a much larger clone is one base away. This likely comes from a read error, as the CDR3 has no conserved phenylalanine or tryptophan at its end. V gene TRBV6-1 combines with J gene TRBJ2-4; no firm D call. CDR3 size: 14 residues. Trimming took off 7 bases at V and 1 base at J, with 11 bases between the two ends. Germline CDR1 is MNHNS and CDR2 is SASEGT. CDR3 sequence reads: CASTILDAKNIQYS. Here the CDR3 DNA reads TGTGCCAGCACCATTCTAGACGCCAAAAACATTCAGTACTCC.

The chain recombines TRBV7-8 with TRBJ2-7; the match to TRBD2 covers 8 bases. The junction had 9 bases not matched to a gene; V was cut back by 1 base and J by 1 base. The CDR3 spans 17 residues. Germline CDR1 is SGHVS and CDR2 is FQNEAQ. For the CDR3, the DNA is TGTGCCAGCAGCTTAGGGGCCCTGCTAGCGGGTTCCTACGAGCAGTACTTC. This gives the protein CASSLGALLAGSYEQYF.

The chain employs TRBV12-3 or TRBV12-4 and TRBJ1-1; D may be TRBD1 (5 bases). Between the trimmed V and J ends, which lost 3 bases and 1 base, there was a span of 18 bases. The CDR3 is 17 amino acids. CDR3 region: CASSFHPSQGRNTEAFF. In nucleotides, the CDR3 is TGTGCCAGCAGTTTTCACCCTAGCCAGGGTAGGAACACTGAAGCTTTCTTT.

In its sample, this clonotype was seen a few times. J is TRBJ2-3 and V is TRBV11-2, with D possibly called TRBD1 or TRBD2 (5 bases each). V lost 5 bases and J 2 bases, leaving 20 bases between the germline ends. Germline values: CDR1 SGHAT, CDR2 FQNNGV. The CDR3 is 17 residues long. The CDR3 loop reads CASSGQDGTPSTDTQYF. CDR3 DNA sequence: TGTGCCAGCAGCGGCCAGGACGGGACCCCTTCCACAGATACGCAGTATTTT.

This clonotype was recorded many times. The chain uses TRBV7-9 and TRBJ2-5, with D maybe TRBD1 (6 bases). There are 14 residues in the CDR3. Germline CDR1 and CDR2: SEHNR and FQNEAQ (reference sequence). V was cut by 6 bases and J by 5 bases, with 16 bases left in between. CDR3 sequence: CASSPAGARETQYF. For the CDR3, the DNA is TGTGCCAGCAGTCCGGCAGGGGCCAGGGAGACCCAGTACTTC.

J is TRBJ2-5 and V is TRBV18; 13 bases are a match to TRBD2. Looked up from germline, CDR1 is KGHSH and CDR2 is LQKENI. This CDR3 comprises 17 residues. V shed 0 bases, J shed 2 bases, and the junction held 3 bases outside the gene matches. In DNA, the CDR3 is TGTGCCAGCTCACCACCGACTAGCGGGGGGCCTCAAGAGACCCAGTACTTC. Its translation: CASSPPTSGGPQETQYF.

V is TRBV7-4 and J is TRBJ2-3; D is possibly TRBD1 or TRBD2 (5 bases each). The CDR3 extends over 13 amino acids. The germline V gene encodes CDR1 SGHVT and CDR2 SQSDAQ. V dropped 4 bases and J dropped 11 bases, with 16 bases sitting between them. For the CDR3, the DNA is TGTGCCAGCAGCTACGGGACCCCGTCTCAGCAGTATTTT. Translating it yields CASSYGTPSQQYF.

This clonotype was seen a handful of times. The chain carries TRBV5-1 and TRBJ2-7, with TRBD1 as a possible D gene (6 bases). The germline gives CDR1 SGHRS, CDR2 YFSETQ. The CDR3 runs to 15 residues. Trimming cost V 4 bases and J 2 bases, with 16 bases left between them. This CDR3 is CASSGGQYNPYEQYF. CDR3 bases: TGCGCCAGCAGCGGCGGACAGTATAATCCCTACGAGCAGTACTTC.

In its sample, this clonotype was seen a few times. V usage is TRBV5-1 and J usage is TRBJ2-5; 11 nucleotides match TRBD2. Per germline, CDR1 SGHRS and CDR2 YFSETQ. The V segment lost 3 bases and the J segment 1 base; nucleotides outside the gene matches: 11. The CDR3 sequence is 18 residues long. The CDR3 DNA is TGCGCCAGCAGCTCCGGGACTAGCGGCGGACTTATCCAAGAGACCCAGTACTTC. Its protein is CASSSGTSGGLIQETQYF.

The V and J genes are TRBV9 and TRBJ2-1, with D maybe TRBD1 (5 bases). CDR3 size: 14 residues. V was clipped by 10 bases and J by 1 base, with 15 bases between them. Germline assignment: CDR1 SGDLS and CDR2 YYNGEE. The CDR3 is CASTAVISYNEQFF. As DNA, the CDR3 is TGTGCCTCGACAGCAGTGATTTCCTACAATGAGCAGTTCTTC.

This clonotype has just a few counts. This chain joins TRBV5-1 and TRBJ2-1, with D hard to call. With 2 bases removed from V and 0 bases from J, the gap between germline ends came to 9 bases. Germline values: CDR1 SGHRS, CDR2 YFSETQ. CDR3 length: 15 amino acids. The CDR3 DNA is TGCGCCAGCAGCTTCTCGCTAAGCTCCTACAATGAGCAGTTCTTC. Its translation: CASSFSLSSYNEQFF.